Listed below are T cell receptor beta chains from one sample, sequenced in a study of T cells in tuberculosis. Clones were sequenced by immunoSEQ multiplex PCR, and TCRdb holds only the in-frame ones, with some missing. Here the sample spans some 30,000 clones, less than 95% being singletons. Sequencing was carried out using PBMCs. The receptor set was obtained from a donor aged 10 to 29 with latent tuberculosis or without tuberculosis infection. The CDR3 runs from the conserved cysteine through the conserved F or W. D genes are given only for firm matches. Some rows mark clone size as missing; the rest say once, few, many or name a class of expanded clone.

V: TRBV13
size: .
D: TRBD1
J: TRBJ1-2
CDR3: CASRTTGHYGYTF
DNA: TGTGCCAGCAGAACGACAGGGCACTATGGCTACACCTTC

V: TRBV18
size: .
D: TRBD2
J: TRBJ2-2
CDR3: CASSPGPSGSSTGELFF
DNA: TGTGCCAGCTCACCAGGGCCTAGCGGGAGTAGCACCGGGGAGCTGTTTTTT

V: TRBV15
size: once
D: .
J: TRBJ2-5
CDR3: CATSSREKETQYF
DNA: TGTGCCACCAGCAGCCGGGAAAAAGAGACCCAGTACTTC

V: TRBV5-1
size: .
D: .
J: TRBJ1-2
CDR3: CASSRTANYGYTF
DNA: TGCGCCAGCAGCAGGACTGCTAACTATGGCTACACCTTC

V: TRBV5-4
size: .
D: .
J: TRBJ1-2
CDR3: CASSSPGGADYGYTF
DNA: TGTGCCAGCAGCTCGCCGGGAGGGGCGGACTATGGCTACACCTTC

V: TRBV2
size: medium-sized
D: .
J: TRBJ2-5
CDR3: CASSRGQGGGGYF
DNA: TGTGCCAGCAGTCGTGGACAGGGCGGGGGAGGGTACTTC

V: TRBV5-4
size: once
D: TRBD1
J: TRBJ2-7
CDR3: CASSLGQGSSYEQYF
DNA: TGTGCCAGCAGCTTGGGACAGGGGAGCTCCTACGAGCAGTACTTC

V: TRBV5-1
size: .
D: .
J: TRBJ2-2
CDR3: CASSIGDSSGELFF
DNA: TGCGCCAGCTCGATCGGGGACTCCTCCGGGGAGCTGTTTTTT

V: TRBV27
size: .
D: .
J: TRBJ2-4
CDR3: CASSLTGEGHIQYF
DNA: TGTGCCAGCAGTTTGACAGGGGAGGGACACATTCAGTACTTC

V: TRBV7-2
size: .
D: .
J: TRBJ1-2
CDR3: CASSPYYGYTF
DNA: TGTGCCAGCAGCCCCTACTATGGCTACACCTTC

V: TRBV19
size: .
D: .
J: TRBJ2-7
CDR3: CASSRDFYEQYF
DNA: TGTGCCAGTAGCCGGGACTTCTACGAGCAGTACTTC

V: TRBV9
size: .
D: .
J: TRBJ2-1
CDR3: CASSPQTAYNEQFF
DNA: TGTGCCAGCAGCCCCCAGACAGCCTACAATGAGCAGTTCTTC

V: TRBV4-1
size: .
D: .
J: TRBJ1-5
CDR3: CASSHQRNQPQHF
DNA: TGCGCCAGCAGCCACCAGAGGAATCAGCCCCAGCATTTT

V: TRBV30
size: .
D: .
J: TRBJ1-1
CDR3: CAWSDHRPNTEAFF
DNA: TGTGCCTGGAGTGACCACAGACCGAACACTGAAGCTTTCTTT

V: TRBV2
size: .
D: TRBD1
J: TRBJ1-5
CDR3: CASSSRTGRQPQHF
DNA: TGTGCCAGCAGTAGTAGGACAGGGAGACAGCCCCAGCATTTT

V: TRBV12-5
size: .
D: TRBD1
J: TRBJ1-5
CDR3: CASALAGTGEGQPQHF
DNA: TGTGCTAGTGCCCTTGCGGGGACAGGGGAGGGTCAGCCCCAGCATTTT

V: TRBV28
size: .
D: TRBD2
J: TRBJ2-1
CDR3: CASSTTSGFYNEQFF
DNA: TGTGCCAGCAGTACGACTAGCGGGTTTTACAATGAGCAGTTCTTC

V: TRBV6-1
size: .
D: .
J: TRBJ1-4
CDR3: CASSSHWGGDEKLFF
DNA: TGTGCCAGCAGTTCCCATTGGGGGGGTGATGAAAAACTGTTTTTT

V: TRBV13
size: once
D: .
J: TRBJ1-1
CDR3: CASSLRRDTEAFF
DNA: TGTGCCAGCAGCTTAAGGCGGGACACTGAAGCTTTCTTT

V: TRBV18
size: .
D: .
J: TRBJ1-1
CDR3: CASSRQGGGTEAFF
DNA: TGTGCCAGCTCGCGCCAGGGCGGGGGCACTGAAGCTTTCTTT

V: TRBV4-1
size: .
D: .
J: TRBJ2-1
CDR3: CASSQEPGSYNEQFF
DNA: TGCGCCAGCAGCCAAGAACCGGGGTCCTACAATGAGCAGTTCTTC

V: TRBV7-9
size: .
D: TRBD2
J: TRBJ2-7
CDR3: CASSPRPASGVNEQYF
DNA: TGTGCCAGCAGCCCCCGGCCAGCGAGCGGGGTAAACGAGCAGTACTTC

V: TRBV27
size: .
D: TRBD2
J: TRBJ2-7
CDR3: CASRGLAGELGEQYF
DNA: TGTGCCAGCCGCGGACTAGCGGGAGAGTTAGGCGAGCAGTACTTC

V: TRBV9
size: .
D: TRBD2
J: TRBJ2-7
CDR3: CASSPWEGSYEQYF
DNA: TGTGCCAGCAGCCCCTGGGAGGGCTCCTACGAGCAGTACTTC

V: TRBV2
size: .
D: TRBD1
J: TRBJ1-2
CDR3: CASSRTGDDYGYTF
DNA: TGTGCCAGCAGTCGGACAGGGGACGACTATGGCTACACCTTC

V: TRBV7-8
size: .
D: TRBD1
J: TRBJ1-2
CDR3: CASSLGSGGSYGYTF
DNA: TGTGCCAGCAGCTTAGGCTCAGGGGGCTCCTATGGCTACACCTTC

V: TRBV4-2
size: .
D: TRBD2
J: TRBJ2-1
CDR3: CASSHPGGTSGFGNEQFF
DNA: TGTGCCAGCAGCCACCCGGGGGGGACTAGCGGTTTCGGCAATGAGCAGTTCTTC

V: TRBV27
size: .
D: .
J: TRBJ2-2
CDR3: CASSPRGVVTGELFF
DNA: TGTGCCAGCAGTCCCCGCGGGGTAGTTACCGGGGAGCTGTTTTTT

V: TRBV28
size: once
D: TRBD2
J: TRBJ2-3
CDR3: CASRIGVGGRLPDTQYF
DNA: TGTGCCAGCAGGATAGGGGTGGGCGGGAGGTTACCAGATACGCAGTATTTT

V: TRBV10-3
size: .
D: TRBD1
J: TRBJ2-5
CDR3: CAISIGTGGETQYF
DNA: TGTGCCATCAGCATAGGGACAGGGGGAGAGACCCAGTACTTC

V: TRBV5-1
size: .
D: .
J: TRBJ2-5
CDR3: CASSWRDSLQETQYF
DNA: TGCGCCAGCAGCTGGCGGGACAGCTTACAAGAGACCCAGTACTTC

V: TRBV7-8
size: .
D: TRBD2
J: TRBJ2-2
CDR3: CASSPRLAGTGELFF
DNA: TGTGCCAGCAGCCCTAGACTAGCAGGCACCGGGGAGCTGTTTTTT

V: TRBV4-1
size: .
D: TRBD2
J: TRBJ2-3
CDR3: CASSQLDAPGGWTDTQYF
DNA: TGCGCCAGCAGCCAACTGGATGCGCCGGGAGGCTGGACAGATACGCAGTATTTT

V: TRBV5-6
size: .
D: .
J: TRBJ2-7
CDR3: CASSGGYEQYF
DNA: TGTGCCAGCAGCGGGGGGTACGAGCAGTACTTC

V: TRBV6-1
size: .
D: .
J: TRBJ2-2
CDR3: CASSGFGRALSFGELFF
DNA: TGTGCCAGCAGTGGGTTCGGCAGGGCCCTTAGCTTCGGGGAGCTGTTTTTT

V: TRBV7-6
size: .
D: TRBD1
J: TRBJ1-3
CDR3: CASSTGQGRGNTIYF
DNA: TGTGCCAGCAGCACCGGACAGGGCCGCGGAAACACCATATATTTT

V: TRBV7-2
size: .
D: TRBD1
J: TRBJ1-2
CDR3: CASSSSGTGGSYGYTF
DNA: TGTGCCAGCAGCTCCTCCGGGACAGGGGGTTCCTATGGCTACACCTTC

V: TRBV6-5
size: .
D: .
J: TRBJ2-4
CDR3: CASSYGPGDIQYF
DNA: TGTGCCAGCAGTTACGGGCCGGGAGACATTCAGTACTTC

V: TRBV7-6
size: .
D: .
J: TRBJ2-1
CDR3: CASGVGGSYNEQFF
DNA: TGTGCCAGCGGAGTCGGGGGCTCCTACAATGAGCAGTTCTTC

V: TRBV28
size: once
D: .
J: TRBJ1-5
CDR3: CASSVPGDVQPQHF
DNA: TGTGCCAGCAGTGTCCCAGGGGATGTTCAGCCCCAGCATTTT

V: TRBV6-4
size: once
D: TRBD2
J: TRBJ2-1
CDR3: CASSGTSGRSSHEQFF
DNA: TGTGCCAGCAGTGGGACTAGCGGGAGATCGTCCCATGAGCAGTTCTTC

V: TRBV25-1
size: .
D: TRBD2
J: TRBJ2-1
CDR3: CASSEFEREGVHEQFF
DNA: TGTGCCAGCAGTGAATTTGAGCGGGAGGGGGTTCATGAGCAGTTCTTC

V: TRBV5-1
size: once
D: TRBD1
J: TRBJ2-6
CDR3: CASSCVDRVVPPFSSGANVLTF
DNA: TGCGCCAGCAGCTGTGTTGACAGGGTGGTCCCCCCCTTCTCCTCTGGGGCCAACGTCCTGACTTTC

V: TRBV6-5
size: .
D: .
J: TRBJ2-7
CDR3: CASGSYIEQYF
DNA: TGTGCCAGCGGCTCGTACATCGAGCAGTACTTC

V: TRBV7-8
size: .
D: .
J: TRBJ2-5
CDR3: CASSFNPGTQYF
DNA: TGTGCCAGCAGCTTTAATCCGGGGACCCAGTACTTC